This T cell receptor beta chain stems from a study of chronic HIV infection and antiretroviral therapy. Using its own MiXCR run on the 5' RACE reads, TCRdb lists one record per CDR3 protein. Of some 43,000 distinct CDR3 sequences listed, about 18% are singletons. The source is an adult who had HIV and had not received antiretroviral therapy, or was an uninfected healthy control (not recorded which). Sequencing was carried out using peripheral blood.

Written as DNA, the CDR3 is TGTGCCACCAGCAGAGATCAACTAGCGGGAGGGGAGTTCTTC. Translating gives CATSRDQLAGGEFF. This chain joins TRBV15 and TRBJ2-1; 13 bases match TRBD2. After removal of 0 bases from V and 14 bases from J, the junction contained 4 bases not matched to a gene. The V gene's germline CDR1 is LNHNV and CDR2 YYDKDF (reference sequence). This CDR3 region has 14 residues.